Listed below are T cell receptor beta chains from one sample, sequenced in a study of blood T cell repertoires in COVID-19. TCRdb keeps only in-frame clones here, not all; method: immunoSEQ multiplex PCR. The data hold 68,000 or so clones, with roughly 88% observed a single time. The sequencing sample was made of peripheral blood. The receptors were gathered from a human donor in a cohort sampled during active COVID-19. CDR3s include the opening cysteine and the closing phenylalanine or tryptophan. Each record gives: CDR3 protein, CDR3 DNA, V gene, D gene, clone size, J gene. A D gene is named only where the DNA matches it firmly. Not every row has a clone size; where given, it reads once, few, many or a size class.

CDR3 protein: CASSELADTQYF
CDR3 DNA: TGTGCCAGCAGTGAGTTGGCAGATACGCAGTATTTT
V gene: TRBV6-2/TRBV6-3
D gene: -
clone size: -
J gene: TRBJ2-3

CDR3 protein: CASSVDPGSGGSPLHF
CDR3 DNA: TGTGCCAGCAGCGTAGATCCAGGGAGCGGGGGGTCACCCCTCCACTTT
V gene: TRBV9
D gene: -
clone size: -
J gene: TRBJ1-6

CDR3 protein: CASSSAGLGNQPQHF
CDR3 DNA: TGTGCCAGCAGTTCGGCGGGGCTAGGCAATCAGCCCCAGCATTTT
V gene: TRBV28
D gene: -
clone size: -
J gene: TRBJ1-5

CDR3 protein: CASSIGQVGGADTQYF
CDR3 DNA: TGTGCCAGTAGTATAGGACAGGTCGGAGGCGCAGATACGCAGTATTTT
V gene: TRBV19
D gene: -
clone size: -
J gene: TRBJ2-3

CDR3 protein: CASSELAGGQETQYF
CDR3 DNA: TGTGCCAGCAGTGAACTAGCGGGGGGGCAAGAGACCCAGTACTTC
V gene: TRBV6-1
D gene: TRBD2
clone size: -
J gene: TRBJ2-5

CDR3 protein: CASSLQEATEAFF
CDR3 DNA: TGTGCCAGCAGCCTCCAGGAGGCCACTGAAGCTTTCTTT
V gene: TRBV3-1/TRBV3-2
D gene: -
clone size: -
J gene: TRBJ1-1

CDR3 protein: CASRWKGAGYGYTF
CDR3 DNA: TGTGCAAGTCGCTGGAAGGGGGCCGGCTATGGCTACACCTTC
V gene: TRBV12-2
D gene: -
clone size: -
J gene: TRBJ1-2

CDR3 protein: CAISVQTGAGNTIYF
CDR3 DNA: TGTGCCATCAGTGTACAGACAGGGGCTGGAAACACCATATATTTT
V gene: TRBV10-3
D gene: TRBD1
clone size: -
J gene: TRBJ1-3

CDR3 protein: CASSETGAGVLTF
CDR3 DNA: TGCGCCAGCAGTGAGACGGGCGCGGGCGTCCTGACTTTC
V gene: TRBV10-2
D gene: -
clone size: once
J gene: TRBJ2-6

CDR3 protein: CASSSRLDEQYF
CDR3 DNA: TGTGCCAGCAGCTCGCGACTAGACGAGCAGTACTTC
V gene: TRBV3-1/TRBV3-2
D gene: -
clone size: -
J gene: TRBJ2-7

CDR3 protein: CASSLGARKFEKLFF
CDR3 DNA: TGCGCCAGCAGCTTGGGGGCCAGGAAGTTTGAAAAACTGTTTTTT
V gene: TRBV5-1
D gene: -
clone size: -
J gene: TRBJ1-4

CDR3 protein: CATSETGLGYEQYF
CDR3 DNA: TGTGCCACCAGTGAGACAGGGCTTGGCTACGAGCAGTACTTC
V gene: TRBV24-1
D gene: TRBD1
clone size: -
J gene: TRBJ2-7

CDR3 protein: CASSSTVGSNQPQHF
CDR3 DNA: TGTGCCAGCAGTTCGACAGTTGGCTCCAATCAGCCCCAGCATTTT
V gene: TRBV6-6
D gene: -
clone size: -
J gene: TRBJ1-5

CDR3 protein: CASWTGNHQPQHF
CDR3 DNA: TGTGCCAGCTGGACAGGGAATCATCAGCCCCAGCATTTT
V gene: TRBV6-5
D gene: TRBD1
clone size: -
J gene: TRBJ1-5

CDR3 protein: CASSIPGRMGYGYTF
CDR3 DNA: TGTGCCAGTAGTATCCCAGGGAGGATGGGCTATGGCTACACCTTC
V gene: TRBV19
D gene: -
clone size: -
J gene: TRBJ1-2

CDR3 protein: CASRTSGTDTQYF
CDR3 DNA: TGTGCCAGTAGGACTAGCGGCACAGATACGCAGTATTTT
V gene: TRBV19
D gene: TRBD2
clone size: -
J gene: TRBJ2-3

CDR3 protein: CASGRTGTGEHEQYF
CDR3 DNA: TGCGCCAGCGGACGGACCGGGACAGGGGAACACGAGCAGTACTTC
V gene: TRBV5-1
D gene: TRBD1
clone size: once
J gene: TRBJ2-7

CDR3 protein: CASSLRQGYTEAFF
CDR3 DNA: TGTGCCAGCAGTTTACGACAGGGATACACTGAAGCTTTCTTT
V gene: TRBV28
D gene: TRBD1
clone size: once
J gene: TRBJ1-1

CDR3 protein: CASSLGPGGGQPQHF
CDR3 DNA: TGCGCCAGCAGCTTGGGGCCAGGAGGAGGCCAGCCCCAGCATTTT
V gene: TRBV5-1
D gene: -
clone size: -
J gene: TRBJ1-5

CDR3 protein: CASSPRYEQYF
CDR3 DNA: TGTGCCAGCAGCCCGCGTTACGAGCAGTACTTC
V gene: TRBV5-8
D gene: -
clone size: -
J gene: TRBJ2-7

CDR3 protein: CAISETGLLSNQPQHF
CDR3 DNA: TGTGCCATCAGCGAGACAGGGTTGTTGAGCAATCAGCCCCAGCATTTT
V gene: TRBV10-3
D gene: TRBD1
clone size: -
J gene: TRBJ1-5

CDR3 protein: CASSPPSWTAPYNEQFF
CDR3 DNA: TGTGCCAGCTCACCACCTTCCTGGACTGCGCCCTACAATGAGCAGTTCTTC
V gene: TRBV18
D gene: -
clone size: -
J gene: TRBJ2-1